Listed here are 22 T cell receptor beta chains from one sample, sequenced in a study of OX40 agonist ivuxolimab in advanced cancers. Method: immunoSEQ multiplex PCR; TCRdb's copy keeps in-frame clones and lacks some. The sample contains approximately 80,000 clones, about 91% of which appear only once. Sequences were derived from CD4+ or CD8+ T cells sorted from blood, sampled in a trial of the OX40 agonist ivuxolimab. The receptors were gathered from an adult with an advanced solid tumor such as melanoma, head and neck, liver or kidney cancer.

The chain links TRBV5-1 to TRBJ2-7; D is unclear. CDR3 length: 14 amino acids. CDR1 and CDR2 (germline): SGHRS, YFSETQ. V lost 1 base and J lost 0, with 8 bases in between. CDR3 amino acids: CASSLLRFSYEQYF. The CDR3 nucleotides read TGCGCCAGCAGCTTGCTTCGCTTCTCCTACGAGCAGTACTTC.

The V and J genes are TRBV9 and TRBJ2-1, with D uncertain. V lost 3 bases and J 8 bases, leaving 6 bases between the germline ends. Germline V gene sequence: CDR1 SGDLS, CDR2 YYNGEE. The CDR3 covers 11 residues. CDR3 amino acids: CASSAYDEQFF. The DNA for the CDR3 is TGTGCCAGCAGCGCCTATGATGAGCAGTTCTTC.

The V and J genes are TRBV5-1 and TRBJ2-1; 8 bases line up with TRBD2. CDR1 is SGHRS, CDR2 YFSETQ, per germline. This CDR3 comprises 15 residues. Germline trimming cut 1 base from V and 8 bases from J; bases unmatched to any gene: 8. CDR3 region: CASSLMGLVVHEQFF. CDR3 DNA: TGCGCCAGCAGCTTGATGGGACTAGTGGTCCATGAGCAGTTCTTC.

DNA of the CDR3: TGCGCCAGCAGCCAATCGTGGGGTCGAGAGACCCAGTACTTC. Translated: CASSQSWGRETQYF. The genes are TRBV4-1 and TRBJ2-5; D gene unclear. The CDR3 length is 14 residues. V shed 2 bases and J shed 4 bases, with 11 bases lying between them. The germline V gene encodes CDR1 MGHRA and CDR2 YSYEKL.

The chain couples TRBV27 to TRBJ1-1, with unresolved D. V lost 1 base and J 6 bases, leaving 9 bases between the germline ends. Germline loops: CDR1 MNHEY, CDR2 SMNVEV (reference sequence). The CDR3 totals 13 residues. The CDR3 here is CASSLFVGAEAFF. CDR3 nucleotide sequence: TGTGCCAGCAGTTTATTCGTGGGCGCTGAAGCTTTCTTT.

The J gene is TRBJ1-5, the V gene TRBV6-5; D might be TRBD1 (6 bases). Germline loops: CDR1 MNHEY, CDR2 SVGAGI. The ends were cut back, 6 bases at V and 6 bases at J, with 12 bases in the middle. The CDR3 contains 13 residues. The CDR3 DNA reads as TGTGCCAGCAGGGAACAGGGTTCTCAGCCCCAGCATTTT. It codes for CASREQGSQPQHF.

This sequence joins TRBV19 and TRBJ2-2, with TRBD2 identical over 9 bases. CDR1 LNHDA and CDR2 SQIVND come from the germline V gene (reference sequence). The ends lost 5 bases at V and 4 bases at J; junction bases unmatched: 8. This CDR3 has 16 residues. The DNA for the CDR3 is TGTGCCAGTAGTCCATTAGCGGGAGTAAGCACCGGGGAGCTGTTTTTT. As protein: CASSPLAGVSTGELFF.

The V call is TRBV27, the J call TRBJ1-2; a weak D match, TRBD1 (6 bases). Germline CDR1 reads MNHEY; CDR2 reads SMNVEV (reference sequence). V was trimmed by 3 bases and J by 8 bases, leaving 16 bases between them. This CDR3 contains 14 residues. CDR3 bases: TGTGCCAGCAGTTTTCGTACACAGGGAGGGGGCTACACCTTC. Translating it yields CASSFRTQGGGYTF.

The rearrangement links TRBV19 to TRBJ2-3; D gene uncertain. Germline CDR1 LNHDA, CDR2 SQIVND (reference sequence). V lost 8 bases to trimming and J lost 2 bases, with 11 bases between them. The CDR3 has 13 residues. Here the CDR3 DNA reads TGTGCCAGTGCCAAGGGAACCACAGATACGCAGTATTTT. Amino acids: CASAKGTTDTQYF.

CDR3 sequence (DNA): TGCGCCAGCAGCTTGCTACGGGGCCCGGTTATGAACACTGAAGCTTTCTTT. Its protein is CASSLLRGPVMNTEAFF. V and J are TRBV5-1 and TRBJ1-1; TRBD1 is a possible D gene (5 bases). Germline CDR1 reads SGHRS; CDR2 reads YFSETQ. CDR3 length equals 17 residues. Trimming stripped 1 base from V and 0 bases from J, with 16 bases between. Complete variable domain (other parts from reference TRBV5-1 and TRBJ1-1): KAGVTQTPRYLIKTRGQQVTLSCSPISGHRSVSWYQQTPGQGLQFLFEYFSETQRNKGNFPGRFSGRQFSNSRSEMNVSTLELGDSALYLCASSLLRGPVMNTEAFFGQGTRLTVV.

V and J are TRBV27 and TRBJ2-3, with 13 bases fitting TRBD2. The CDR3 loop spans 18 amino acids. The V and J ends lost 5 bases and 6 bases, in that order; junction bases with no gene match: 14. Looked up from germline, CDR1 is MNHEY and CDR2 is SMNVEV (reference sequence). The CDR3 DNA follows: TGTGCCAGCAGTCGCCCCCTACTAGCGGGAGGGCCGGGGGATACGCAGTATTTT. Amino acid sequence: CASSRPLLAGGPGDTQYF.

The chain uses TRBV19 and TRBJ2-5; D unclear. The CDR3 is 15 residues long. V dropped 2 bases and J dropped 4 bases, with 14 bases sitting between them. The germline CDR1 and CDR2 sequences are LNHDA and SQIVND (reference sequence). DNA for the CDR3: TGTGCCAGTAGTATACGGGTTCAAGGCACAGAGACCCAGTACTTC. The encoded protein is CASSIRVQGTETQYF.

The rearrangement joins TRBV6-4 to TRBJ2-1; D is possibly TRBD1 (5 bases). V lost 6 bases and J 9 bases, leaving 15 bases between the germline ends. This CDR3 spans 13 amino acids. The V gene's germline CDR1 is MRHNA and CDR2 SNTAGT. The CDR3 bases are TGTGCCAGCAGCCTCGATGAAGGGGCTGAGCAGTTCTTC. Encoded protein: CASSLDEGAEQFF.

This chain uses TRBV5-1 with TRBJ1-4; no reliable D call. Germline CDR1 and CDR2: SGHRS and YFSETQ. The CDR3 runs to 15 residues. Between the trimmed V and J ends, which lost 4 bases and 7 bases, there was a span of 17 bases. CDR3 coding DNA: TGCGCCAGCAGCCCTTTGGGGAGGGCAGGTGAAAAACTGTTTTTT. Its translation: CASSPLGRAGEKLFF.

This clone was recorded once. The J gene is TRBJ2-7, the V gene TRBV5-4; D is possibly TRBD1 or TRBD2 (5 bases each). V lost 2 bases and J 1 base, leaving 16 bases between the germline ends. This CDR3 contains 16 residues. In germline, CDR1 is SGHNT, CDR2 YYREEE (reference sequence). The CDR3 reads CASSFHKGTLSYEQYF. The CDR3, as DNA: TGTGCCAGCAGCTTCCACAAAGGGACCCTGTCCTACGAGCAGTACTTC.

For this clone: Compared with germline, one end of the junction differs, possibly owing to a read error. The chain carries TRBV27 and TRBJ2-7; no firm D call. The CDR3 contains 13 residues. Per germline, CDR1 MNHEY and CDR2 SMNVEV (reference sequence). CDR3 DNA sequence: TGTGCCAGCAGTTTATCGACTTCCGGGCTGACCTTCTTC. It is translated as CASSLSTSGLTFF.

This chain uses TRBV11-3 with TRBJ2-3; 9 bases map to TRBD2. V lost 1 base and J lost 0; bases outside the gene matches: 5. This CDR3 spans 17 amino acids. Germline values: CDR1 SGHNT, CDR2 YENEEA. This CDR3 reads CASSLAASGESTDTQYF. DNA of the CDR3: TGTGCCAGCAGCTTAGCGGCTAGCGGGGAAAGCACAGATACGCAGTATTTT.

The chain employs TRBV6-6 and TRBJ2-3; 8 nucleotides match TRBD2. The junction had 11 bases not matched to a gene; V was cut back by 4 bases and J by 8 bases. The CDR3 runs 15 residues. CDR1 is MNHNY and CDR2 is SVGAGI in the germline V gene (reference sequence). The CDR3 loop is CASSSPGGSGGTQYF. The CDR3 DNA reads as TGTGCCAGCAGTTCCCCTGGCGGGAGCGGGGGTACGCAGTATTTT.

This chain links TRBV18 with TRBJ1-1, with a possible D match to TRBD1 (5 bases). This CDR3 region has 15 residues. V was trimmed by 5 bases and J by 3 bases, leaving 16 bases between them. Germline CDR1 is KGHSH and CDR2 is LQKENI. The CDR3: CASSSTQGGDTEAFF. The CDR3 nucleotides read TGTGCCAGCTCATCTACGCAGGGAGGAGACACTGAAGCTTTCTTT.

The chain uses TRBV5-8 and TRBJ1-1; D possibly corresponds to TRBD1 (5 bases). Germline CDR1 and CDR2: SGHTS and YDEGEE. This CDR3 region has 15 residues. V was clipped by 4 bases and J by 4 bases, with 17 bases between them. This CDR3 reads CASSQAPGLSTEAFF. In nucleotides, the CDR3 is TGTGCCAGCAGCCAAGCACCGGGACTGAGCACTGAAGCTTTCTTT.

The genes are TRBV9 and TRBJ2-7; 8 bases match TRBD2. CDR1 is SGDLS and CDR2 is YYNGEE in the germline V gene. The CDR3 loop spans 16 amino acids. V was clipped by 4 bases and J by 3 bases; unmatched bases: 12. CDR3 sequence (DNA): TGTGCCAGCAGCCGGACCCTCGGGACTAGTCTCTACGAGCAGTACTTC. Translated: CASSRTLGTSLYEQYF.

The CDR3: CSVALHGMNTEAFF. The CDR3 nucleotides read TGCAGCGTCGCTCTACATGGGATGAACACTGAAGCTTTCTTT. This sequence joins TRBV29-1 and TRBJ1-1; D is unresolved. Deletions cut 6 bases from V and 0 bases from J, with 14 bases between. There are 14 residues in the CDR3. Germline V gene data show CDR1 as SQVTM and CDR2 as ANQGSEA. The variable domain in full, completed from reference TRBV29-1 and TRBJ1-1, reads SAVISQKPSRDICQRGTSLTIQCQVDSQVTMMFWYRQQPGQSLTLIATANQGSEATYESGFVIDKFPISRPNLTFSTLTVSNMSPEDSSIYLCSVALHGMNTEAFFGQGTRLTVV.